This T cell receptor beta chain came from a study of shared T cell receptors in the human thymus. There are 15 residues in the CDR3. Trimming pared 4 bases from V and 2 bases from J, leaving 15 bases between. Germline V gives CDR1 SGHNT, CDR2 YYREEE (reference sequence). Here immunoSEQ multiplex PCR was the method, and the copy in TCRdb shows in-frame clones only, minus some. The sample contains hundreds of thousands of clones, around 85% of which appear only once. The data also belong to a second study, concerning human thymus T cells. That study adds: The donor group consisted of healthy Finnish infants who were having corrective surgery for congenital heart defects. Both thymic and peripheral blood repertoires showed apparently biased V and J usage. The related literature has documented a marked overlap of thymic repertoires among unrelated individuals.

This sequence originates from a girl under three years old with a congenital heart defect. Sequenced material: thymocytes. The rearrangement joins TRBV5-4 to TRBJ1-1, with a tentative D call TRBD1 (5 bases). The CDR3 nucleotides are TGTGCCAGCAGCCCCCTCGACAGACCTAACACTGAAGCTTTCTTT. Its translation is CASSPLDRPNTEAFF.